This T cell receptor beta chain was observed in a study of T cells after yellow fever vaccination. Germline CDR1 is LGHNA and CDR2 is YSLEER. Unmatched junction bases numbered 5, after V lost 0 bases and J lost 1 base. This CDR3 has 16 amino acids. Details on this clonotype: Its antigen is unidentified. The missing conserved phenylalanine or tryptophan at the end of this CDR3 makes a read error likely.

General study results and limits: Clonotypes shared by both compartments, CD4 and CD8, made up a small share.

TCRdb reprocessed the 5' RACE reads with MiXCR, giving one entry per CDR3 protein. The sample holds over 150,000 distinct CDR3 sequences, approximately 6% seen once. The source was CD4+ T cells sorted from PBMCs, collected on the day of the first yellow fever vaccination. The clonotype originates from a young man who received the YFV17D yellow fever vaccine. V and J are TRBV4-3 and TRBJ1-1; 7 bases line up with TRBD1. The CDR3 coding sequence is TGCGCCAGCAGCCAAGAGCCCCAGGGGGGGAACACTGAAGCTTTCTGT. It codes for CASSQEPQGGNTEAFC.